One TCR beta chain is described in this entry. CDR1 and CDR2 from the germline V gene are KGHDR and SFDVKD. The CDR3 sequence is 14 residues long. With 5 bases removed from V and 1 base from J, the gap between germline ends came to 8 bases. The data derive from a study of blood T cell repertoires in COVID-19. In the study overall: Acute and convalescent COVID-19 samples came from the United States, Italy and Spain. PBMCs, B-cell-depleted T cells, or T cells were the source of the cDNA or gDNA that made up the material.

Original analysis: Reference gene primer amplification in the assay estimated nucleated cell counts. The protocol was immunoSEQ multiplex PCR, while the TCRdb copy is restricted to in-frame clones and leaves out a portion. Clone size and the V and J calls come from that table; the DNA yielded D and trimming. The repertoire holds fewer than 200,000 clones, about 80% seen once, with about 6.9% in the top ten. The gene calls are TRBV24-1 and TRBJ1-5; no definite D call. The sample taken for sequencing was peripheral blood. This receptor was taken from a man in his 60s with acute or convalescent COVID-19. The CDR3 DNA reads as TGTGCCACCAGTGGTTCGAGAAGCAATCAGCCCCAGCATTTT. It encodes CATSGSRSNQPQHF.